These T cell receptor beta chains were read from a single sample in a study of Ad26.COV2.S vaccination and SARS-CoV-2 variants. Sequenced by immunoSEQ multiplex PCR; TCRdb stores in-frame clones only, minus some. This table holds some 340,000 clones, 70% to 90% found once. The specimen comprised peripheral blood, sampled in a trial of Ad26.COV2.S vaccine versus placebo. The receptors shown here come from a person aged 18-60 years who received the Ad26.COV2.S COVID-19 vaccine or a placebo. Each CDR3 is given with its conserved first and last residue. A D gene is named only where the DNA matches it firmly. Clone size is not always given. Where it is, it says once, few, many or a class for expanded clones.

CASSFMGGNTEAFF | TGTGCCAGCAGTTTCATGGGTGGGAACACTGAAGCTTTCTTT | TRBJ1-1 | - | - | TRBV27
CASSLAGHSKETQYF | TGTGCCAGCAGTTTAGCGGGCCACAGTAAAGAGACCCAGTACTTC | TRBJ2-5 | - | - | TRBV28
CSGGYPGNDLTNSPLHF | TGCAGCGGGGGGTATCCAGGGAACGACCTTACCAATTCACCCCTCCACTTT | TRBJ1-6 | - | - | TRBV29-1
CASSLGYEQYF | TGTGCCAGCAGTTTGGGGTACGAGCAGTACTTC | TRBJ2-7 | - | - | TRBV28
CASSRLLAGGTYQETQYF | TGTGCCAGCAGCCGCCTTCTAGCGGGGGGGACGTACCAAGAGACCCAGTACTTC | TRBJ2-5 | TRBD2 | - | TRBV27
CASSLGRPVNTEAFF | TGTGCCAGCAGCTTAGGCCGGCCCGTGAACACTGAAGCTTTCTTT | TRBJ1-1 | - | once | TRBV11-1
CASSYPPGSSTDTQYF | TGTGCCAGCAGTTACCCGCCAGGTTCTAGCACAGATACGCAGTATTTT | TRBJ2-3 | - | - | TRBV6-5
CASSPGTGSPSPLHF | TGTGCCAGCAGCCCAGGGACAGGGAGTCCTTCACCCCTCCACTTT | TRBJ1-6 | TRBD1 | - | TRBV7-2
CASSYSTALAGASDTQYF | TGTGCCAGCAGTTACAGTACGGCCCTAGCGGGGGCCTCAGATACGCAGTATTTT | TRBJ2-3 | TRBD2 | - | TRBV6-2/TRBV6-3
CASSLPGGQGFKQYF | TGTGCCAGCAGTTTACCCGGGGGACAGGGGTTCAAGCAGTACTTC | TRBJ2-7 | TRBD1 | - | TRBV28
CASSLQIQETQYF | TGTGCCAGCAGTTTGCAGATCCAAGAGACCCAGTACTTC | TRBJ2-5 | - | - | TRBV12-3/TRBV12-4
CASNPTGAQSTTDTQYF | TGTGCCAGTAATCCAACGGGGGCCCAAAGCACCACAGATACGCAGTATTTT | TRBJ2-3 | - | - | TRBV19
CASSFVTDPNYGYTF | TGTGCCAGCAGCTTCGTTACGGATCCTAACTATGGCTACACCTTC | TRBJ1-2 | - | - | TRBV5-6
CASRQSLAGGYEQYF | TGCGCCAGCAGACAGTCCCTAGCGGGGGGGTACGAGCAGTACTTC | TRBJ2-7 | TRBD2 | few | TRBV5-1
CASSVDGGQETQYF | TGTGCCAGCAGCGTAGATGGGGGGCAAGAGACCCAGTACTTC | TRBJ2-5 | - | once | TRBV9
CAISEKTGGYTEAFF | TGTGCCATCAGTGAAAAAACAGGGGGGTACACTGAAGCTTTCTTT | TRBJ1-1 | TRBD1 | - | TRBV10-3
CSVVQGRGEAFF | TGCAGCGTTGTCCAGGGAAGGGGAGAAGCTTTCTTT | TRBJ1-1 | - | - | TRBV29-1
CASSLGQVGTEAFF | TGTGCCAGCAGCTTAGGCCAGGTCGGCACTGAAGCTTTCTTT | TRBJ1-1 | - | - | TRBV7-2
CASSQETGSYEQYF | TGTGCCAGCAGCCAAGAGACAGGGTCCTACGAGCAGTACTTC | TRBJ2-7 | TRBD1 | - | TRBV3-1/TRBV3-2
CASTYGGGETQYF | TGTGCCAGCACTTACGGGGGGGGAGAGACCCAGTACTTC | TRBJ2-5 | TRBD2 | once | TRBV2
CASSQGLIPGVSNQPQHF | TGTGCCAGCAGCCAAGGGCTTATCCCAGGGGTGAGCAATCAGCCCCAGCATTTT | TRBJ1-5 | - | - | TRBV4-2
CASSKTGLRSGNTIYF | TGTGCCAGTAGCAAGACAGGTCTACGCTCTGGAAACACCATATATTTT | TRBJ1-3 | - | - | TRBV19
CASSPSQGLNSPLHF | TGTGCCAGCAGCCCGAGCCAGGGATTAAATTCACCCCTCCACTTT | TRBJ1-6 | - | - | TRBV3-1/TRBV3-2
CAISELGQGETGTQYF | TGTGCCATCAGTGAGTTAGGGCAGGGGGAAACAGGTACGCAGTATTTT | TRBJ2-3 | TRBD1 | - | TRBV10-3
CSVEAGWGLGANYGYTF | TGCAGCGTTGAGGCGGGTTGGGGATTGGGTGCTAACTATGGCTACACCTTC | TRBJ1-2 | - | - | TRBV29-1
CASSQGLAGVTSTDTQYF | TGTGCCAGCAGCCAAGGACTAGCGGGTGTTACTAGCACAGATACGCAGTATTTT | TRBJ2-3 | TRBD2 | - | TRBV3-1/TRBV3-2
CASSVGQGRNTEAFF | TGTGCCAGCAGTGTGGGACAGGGACGAAACACTGAAGCTTTCTTT | TRBJ1-1 | TRBD1 | - | TRBV2
CASSLLQGGNTGELFF | TGCGCCAGCAGCTTGCTACAGGGGGGAAACACCGGGGAGCTGTTTTTT | TRBJ2-2 | TRBD1 | - | TRBV5-1
CASSQARVGQGASRGRNTEAFF | TGCGCCAGCAGCCAAGCAAGAGTAGGACAGGGGGCCTCCAGAGGAAGGAACACTGAAGCTTTCTTT | TRBJ1-1 | TRBD1 | - | TRBV4-1
CASSPNLGDGMNEQYF | TGCGCCAGCAGCCCCAATCTCGGGGATGGTATGAACGAGCAGTACTTC | TRBJ2-7 | - | - | TRBV5-1
CASSWTSGGQETQYF | TGTGCCAGCAGCTGGACTAGCGGGGGCCAAGAGACCCAGTACTTC | TRBJ2-5 | TRBD2 | - | TRBV6-6
CATYLIQGYQETQYF | TGTGCCACCTACTTAATTCAGGGTTACCAAGAGACCCAGTACTTC | TRBJ2-5 | - | - | TRBV6-5
CASSMGLAGYNEQFF | TGTGCCAGCAGTATGGGTCTAGCGGGTTACAATGAGCAGTTCTTC | TRBJ2-1 | TRBD2 | - | TRBV28
CASSSGLAGGFRYNEQFF | TGTGCCAGTAGTAGTGGACTAGCGGGGGGCTTCCGGTACAATGAGCAGTTCTTC | TRBJ2-1 | TRBD2 | - | TRBV19
CASSLVRRGVGETQYF | TGCGCCAGCAGCTTAGTTCGCCGGGGAGTTGGAGAGACCCAGTACTTC | TRBJ2-5 | - | - | TRBV5-1
CASSSYPQYEQYF | TGTGCCAGCTCATCCTATCCTCAATACGAGCAGTACTTC | TRBJ2-7 | - | - | TRBV18
CASSWGSRRTEAFF | TGTGCCAGCAGCTGGGGGAGCAGGCGGACTGAAGCTTTCTTT | TRBJ1-1 | - | - | TRBV11-2
CASSQAGDGQETQYF | TGTGCCAGCAGCCAGGCCGGGGACGGCCAAGAGACCCAGTACTTC | TRBJ2-5 | - | - | TRBV3-1/TRBV3-2
CASSGRVGDEQYF | TGTGCCAGCAGTGGCAGGGTTGGGGACGAGCAGTACTTC | TRBJ2-7 | - | - | TRBV27
CASSWTSGGAYEQYF | TGTGCCAGCAGCTGGACTAGCGGGGGAGCCTACGAGCAGTACTTC | TRBJ2-7 | TRBD2 | - | TRBV7-3
CSVARNTGELFF | TGCAGCGTTGCCCGTAACACCGGGGAGCTGTTTTTT | TRBJ2-2 | - | - | TRBV29-1
CASSLLGGGENEQFF | TGTGCCAGCAGCTTACTGGGCGGGGGGGAGAATGAGCAGTTCTTC | TRBJ2-1 | TRBD2 | - | TRBV7-9
CASIFTAESYNEQFF | TGTGCCAGCATTTTTACGGCGGAATCCTACAATGAGCAGTTCTTC | TRBJ2-1 | - | - | TRBV6-5
CASSLAGTQRGNIQYF | TGCGCCAGCAGCTTGGCCGGGACTCAGAGGGGAAACATTCAGTACTTC | TRBJ2-4 | - | - | TRBV5-1
CASSPRTGGNQPQHF | TGTGCCAGCTCACCCCGGACAGGGGGAAATCAGCCCCAGCATTTT | TRBJ1-5 | TRBD1 | - | TRBV18
CASSLAQGSSYEQYF | TGCGCCAGCAGCTTGGCCCAGGGAAGCTCCTACGAGCAGTACTTC | TRBJ2-7 | - | - | TRBV5-1
CSVLGQGSDGYTF | TGCAGCGTCCTAGGACAGGGATCGGATGGCTACACCTTC | TRBJ1-2 | TRBD1 | - | TRBV29-1
CASSLELRGGEKLFF | TGTGCCAGCAGCTTGGAGCTCAGGGGCGGGGAAAAACTGTTTTTT | TRBJ1-4 | - | few | TRBV5-5
CASSLGGRESETQYF | TGTGCCAGCAGCTTGGGGGGCCGGGAGAGTGAGACCCAGTACTTC | TRBJ2-5 | - | once | TRBV5-4
CSVDGYGRFRGKETQYF | TGCAGCGTTGATGGGTACGGACGGTTCAGGGGTAAAGAGACCCAGTACTTC | TRBJ2-5 | - | - | TRBV29-1
CASSYSGQSNEQFF | TGTGCCAGCAGTTACTCGGGCCAGTCGAATGAGCAGTTCTTC | TRBJ2-1 | - | - | TRBV6-5
CSVGGGSYNEQFF | TGCAGCGTTGGCGGGGGTTCCTACAATGAGCAGTTCTTC | TRBJ2-1 | TRBD2 | - | TRBV29-1
CSVEVPGGDRQPQHF | TGCAGCGTTGAAGTTCCAGGGGGGGATCGTCAGCCCCAGCATTTT | TRBJ1-5 | TRBD1 | - | TRBV29-1
CASSSPTGAGMDGYTF | TGTGCCAGCAGTTCCCCGACAGGGGCCGGAATGGATGGCTACACCTTC | TRBJ1-2 | TRBD1 | - | TRBV28
CASSGTGLDTEAFF | TGTGCCAGCAGTGGTACAGGGTTGGACACTGAAGCTTTCTTT | TRBJ1-1 | - | - | TRBV2
CSASSLPGEQYF | TGCAGTGCTAGTTCTCTTCCGGGGGAGCAGTACTTC | TRBJ2-7 | - | - | TRBV20-1
CASRTANTEAFF | TGCGCCAGCAGGACAGCGAACACTGAAGCTTTCTTT | TRBJ1-1 | - | few | TRBV5-1